These 18 T cell receptor beta chains were all obtained from the same sample, sequenced in a study of monozygotic twins with inflammatory bowel disease. TCRdb reprocessed the 5' RACE reads, with one entry per CDR3 protein and no DNA. The sample features 200,000 to 250,000 distinct CDR3 sequences, with roughly 8% in its top ten. Sequenced material: blood. The source is a human donor with ulcerative colitis or Crohn's disease, or a healthy co-twin of an affected twin (not recorded which).

CDR3 region: CASSLKGLGGYTF. The chain uses TRBV27 and TRBJ1-2. Germline CDR1 and CDR2: MNHEY and SMNVEV (reference sequence). The CDR3 totals 13 residues.

The chain recombines TRBV18 with TRBJ2-2; TCRdb picks TRBD2, but there is no DNA to check that call. There are 17 residues in the CDR3. CDR1 is KGHSH, CDR2 LQKENI, per germline. CDR3 sequence reads: CASSLQIGRIDTGELFF.

V usage is TRBV10-3 and J usage is TRBJ1-5; the D call from TCRdb, TRBD1, cannot be confirmed without DNA. This CDR3 region has 14 residues. Germline V gives CDR1 ENHRY, CDR2 SYGVKD. The chain's CDR3 is CASNRGGSNQPQHF.

V and J are TRBV19 and TRBJ2-7; the D call of TRBD1 rests on TCRdb alone, since no DNA is present to check it. The germline V gene has CDR1 LNHDA and CDR2 SQIVND (reference sequence). There are 15 residues in the CDR3. The CDR3: CASSIVGEQGDEQYF.

The J gene is TRBJ2-1, the V gene TRBV24-1; the TCRdb D gene call, TRBD1, has no DNA to confirm it. There are 13 residues in the CDR3. The germline V gene encodes CDR1 KGHDR and CDR2 SFDVKD. CDR3 protein: CATGQGPYNEQFF.

The chain carries TRBV7-9 and TRBJ2-1; TCRdb lists TRBD1, though no DNA is available to test this call. The CDR3 is 12 residues long. Germline V gene lookup returns CDR1 SEHNR and CDR2 FQNEAQ (reference sequence). The CDR3 is CASSLLDRELFF. Filled out from reference TRBV7-9 and TRBJ2-1, the complete variable domain reads DTGVSQNPRHKITKRGQNVTFRCDPISEHNRLYWYRQTLGQGPEFLTYFQNEAQLEKSRLLSDRFSAERPKGSFSTLEIQRTEQGDSAMYLCASSLLDRELFFGPGTRLTVL.

V is TRBV3-1 and J is TRBJ2-3. This CDR3 contains 15 residues. Germline CDR1 and CDR2: LGHDT and YNNKEL (reference sequence). The CDR3 reads CASSQGSQSTDTQYF.

The V and J genes are TRBV20-1 and TRBJ2-7. Germline V gene data show CDR1 as DFQATT and CDR2 as SNEGSKA (reference sequence). The CDR3 runs 16 residues. CDR3 region: CSARVSKRDTSYEQYF.

This sequence joins TRBV20-1 and TRBJ2-3; the TCRdb call, TRBD2, lacks DNA for checking. The CDR3 is 14 residues long. The germline V gene encodes CDR1 DFQATT and CDR2 SNEGSKA (reference sequence). The CDR3 sequence is CSAREGLVGDTQYF.

CDR3: CSAKPGTSNSAGYTF. This chain uses TRBV20-1 with TRBJ1-2. Germline loops: CDR1 DFQATT, CDR2 SNEGSKA (reference sequence). This CDR3 spans 15 amino acids.

The V gene is TRBV15, the J gene TRBJ2-1; TCRdb's D gene call, TRBD1, goes unchecked for lack of DNA. Germline V gives CDR1 LNHNV, CDR2 YYDKDF (reference sequence). The length of the CDR3 is 15 residues. The CDR3 region is CATKVGGSSYNEQFF.

The CDR3 protein is CSARDSRGGSPLHF. This chain connects TRBV20-1 to TRBJ1-6; the TRBD1 assignment by TCRdb is unverifiable without DNA. Per the germline V gene, CDR1 is DFQATT and CDR2 is SNEGSKA (reference sequence). This CDR3 comprises 14 residues.

V is TRBV6-6 and J is TRBJ1-2; with no DNA, the TCRdb D assignment of TRBD1 cannot be verified. CDR3 size: 14 residues. Germline CDR1 is MNHNY and CDR2 is SVGAGI (reference sequence). CDR3 protein: CASIDGTSSYGYTF.

This chain uses TRBV11-2 with TRBJ1-1. Germline CDR1 SGHAT, CDR2 FQNNGV. The CDR3 has 16 residues. The CDR3 spells CASSPGPYQGYTEAFF. The full variable domain, its missing parts supplied by reference TRBV11-2 and TRBJ1-1, is EAGVAQSPRYKIIEKRQSVAFWCNPISGHATLYWYQQILGQGPKLLIQFQNNGVVDDSQLPKDRFSAERLKGVDSTLKIQPAKLEDSAVYLCASSPGPYQGYTEAFFGQGTRLTVV.

The rearrangement links TRBV12-3 or TRBV12-4 to TRBJ1-2. The CDR3 runs to 14 residues. The CDR3 is CASSTFEGRIGYTF.

CDR3: CASSSRGTGEQYF. The J gene is TRBJ2-7, the V gene TRBV12-3 or TRBV12-4; no DNA is available, so the TRBD1 call from TCRdb remains unchecked. This CDR3 comprises 13 residues.

CDR3 in amino acids: CASSEGVGAQTPLFF. The chain employs TRBV2 and TRBJ1-1; TCRdb lists TRBD1, though no DNA is available to test this call. Per the germline V gene, CDR1 is SNHLY and CDR2 is FYNNEI. CDR3 length: 15 residues.

V usage is TRBV5-1 and J usage is TRBJ2-7; absent DNA, TCRdb's TRBD2 call cannot be checked. Germline CDR1 SGHRS, CDR2 YFSETQ. This CDR3 is 15 amino acids long. This CDR3 reads CASSLAGVSGGEQYF.